Listed here is a single T cell receptor beta chain. This record comes from a study of blood T cell repertoires in COVID-19. Whole-study context: T cells, B-cell-depleted T cells, or PBMCs supplied cDNA or gDNA.

This table comes from immunoSEQ multiplex PCR, and its TCRdb copy is limited to in-frame clones, with some not included. The sample holds about 360,000 clones, approximately 86% seen once. Recruited during active infection, patients (from Seattle) were subsequently followed longitudinally. The CDR3 is 15 residues long. Germline lookup yields CDR1 MNHNY and CDR2 SVGAGI (reference sequence). V was clipped by 6 bases and J by 7 bases, with 16 bases between them. The sample consisted of peripheral blood. The source of this sequence is an older woman with COVID-19, enrolled during active disease. The chain joins TRBV6-6 to TRBJ1-6, with a possible D match to TRBD1 (6 bases). In nucleotides, the CDR3 is TGTGCCAGCAGAACCCAGGGGTTCGGGAATTCACCCCTCCACTTT. This translates into CASRTQGFGNSPLHF.